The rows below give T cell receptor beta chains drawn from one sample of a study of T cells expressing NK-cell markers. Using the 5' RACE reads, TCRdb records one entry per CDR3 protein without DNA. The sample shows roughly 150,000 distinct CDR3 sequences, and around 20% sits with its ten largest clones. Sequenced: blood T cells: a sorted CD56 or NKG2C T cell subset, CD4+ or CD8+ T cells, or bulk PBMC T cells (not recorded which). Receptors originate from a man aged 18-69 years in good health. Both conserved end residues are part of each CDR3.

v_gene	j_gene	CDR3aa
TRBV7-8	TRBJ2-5	CASSLRRSGTQYF
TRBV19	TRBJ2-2	CAISQGASGELFF
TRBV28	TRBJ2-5	CASSETTTKKETQYF
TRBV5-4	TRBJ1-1	CASSFRAGNTEAFF
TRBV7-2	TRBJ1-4	CASSPKPYGTNEKLFF
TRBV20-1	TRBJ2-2	CSASHFTEETGELFF
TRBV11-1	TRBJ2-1	CASSWSRGVFNEQFF
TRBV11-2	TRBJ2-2	CASRPPSFWTGELFF
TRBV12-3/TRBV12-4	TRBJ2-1	CASSRGLAEQFF
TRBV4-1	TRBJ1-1	CASSQDQVSSGTEAFF
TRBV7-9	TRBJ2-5	CASSLVGGETQYF
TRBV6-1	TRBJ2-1	CASSPRLAGAEQFF
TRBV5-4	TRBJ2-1	CASSPAGLPPYNEQFF
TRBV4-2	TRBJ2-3	CASSLTGVTSSTDTQYF
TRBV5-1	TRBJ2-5	CASSLAGAGDQETQYF
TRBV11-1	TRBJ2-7	CASSILQGPYEQYF
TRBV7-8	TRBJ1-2	CASSLVSDFGYTF
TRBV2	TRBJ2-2	CASTPGSGELFF
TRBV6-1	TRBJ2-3	CASKGFRVSSDTQYF
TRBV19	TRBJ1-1	CASSVSGDLNTEAFF
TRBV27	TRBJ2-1	CASTGGASSSVYNEQFF
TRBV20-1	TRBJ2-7	CSARGVTGYFEQYF
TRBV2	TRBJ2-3	CASSVNGGEDTQYF
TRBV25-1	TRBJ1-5	CASSVGGGQPQHF
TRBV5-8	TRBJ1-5	CASSFWADFNQPQHF
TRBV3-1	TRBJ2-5	CASSPRVSGALETQYF
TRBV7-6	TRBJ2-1	CASSLGGAGQVGNEQFF